Listed below are T cell receptor beta chains from one sample, sequenced in a study of cytomegalovirus exposure and HLA in healthy donors. Using immunoSEQ multiplex PCR, the repertoire was profiled, and TCRdb retains in-frame clones only, with some absent. Altogether 110,000 to 150,000 clones are present, about 80% being singletons, with the ten largest covering 4.5% to 6.5%. Sequenced: PBMCs. The receptors here all came from a male donor in good health and CMV-seronegative. Both conserved end residues are part of each CDR3. The D gene is left open where the match is weak. Expanded clones are given a class, and other clones once, few, many or no size at all.

j_call	clone_size	d_call	v_call	cdr3_nt	cdr3_aa
TRBJ1-6	.	.	TRBV18	TGTGCCAGCTCACCACAAAAGGGGCCAAATTCACCCCTCCACTTT	CASSPQKGPNSPLHF
TRBJ2-7	.	.	TRBV5-6	TGTGCCAGCAGCTTGTTGGGGAGGAGGGGTGCTCACGAGCAGTACTTC	CASSLLGRRGAHEQYF
TRBJ1-1	.	.	TRBV11-2	TGTGCCAGCAGCTTCGGGGGGGTCACTGAAGCTTTCTTT	CASSFGGVTEAFF
TRBJ2-1	.	.	TRBV10-3	TGTGCCATCAGTGGCGTTGCAGGAAACAATGAGCAGTTCTTC	CAISGVAGNNEQFF
TRBJ2-7	.	TRBD1	TRBV2	TGTGCCAGCAGTGAAGAGGGACAGGGACTCTACGAGCAGTACTTC	CASSEEGQGLYEQYF
TRBJ2-1	.	TRBD2	TRBV7-2	TGTGCCAGCAGCCCCGATACTAGCGCCTACAATGAGCAGTTCTTC	CASSPDTSAYNEQFF
TRBJ1-1	.	.	TRBV6-5	TGTGCCAGCAGACCCCGGTTCGGGGAAGCTTTCTTT	CASRPRFGEAFF
TRBJ2-5	.	.	TRBV11-2	TGTGCCAGCAGCTTAAGGGAGCGGCCTCAAGAGACCCAGTACTTC	CASSLRERPQETQYF
TRBJ2-7	once	TRBD1	TRBV19	TGTGCCAGTAGTACGACTTCGGGACAGGGGTACGAGCAGTACTTC	CASSTTSGQGYEQYF
TRBJ1-2	.	.	TRBV28	TGTGCCAGCAGCCTGTCCGGGGGGGGCTACACCTTC	CASSLSGGGYTF
TRBJ2-7	.	.	TRBV30	TGTGCCTGGGGCAGGGGTGCAGGGTTCTACGAGCAGTACTTC	CAWGRGAGFYEQYF
TRBJ2-3	once	TRBD2	TRBV10-1	TGCGCCAGCAGTGAGTCGGTCAGCGGGAGGAGCACAGATACGCAGTATTTT	CASSESVSGRSTDTQYF
TRBJ1-6	.	.	TRBV27	TGTGCCAGCAGTTTACAGGGGCAAGATTCACCCCTCCACTTT	CASSLQGQDSPLHF
TRBJ1-5	.	.	TRBV19	TGTGCCAGTAGCAGGAGCAATCAGCCCCAGCATTTT	CASSRSNQPQHF
TRBJ2-5	.	TRBD2	TRBV28	TGTGCCAGCACAAGCGGGGGGGCGTGGGAGACCCAGTACTTC	CASTSGGAWETQYF
TRBJ2-7	.	TRBD1	TRBV6-4	TGTGCCAGCAGTGAATTTTACAGGGGATACGAGCAGTACTTC	CASSEFYRGYEQYF
TRBJ1-2	.	.	TRBV28	TGTGCCAGCAGTTCCGACCCGACAGGCTCCGGGCGTGGCTACACCTTC	CASSSDPTGSGRGYTF
TRBJ1-1	.	TRBD1	TRBV29-1	TGCAGCGCTTGGACAGGGGGGGTGAACACTGAAGCTTTCTTT	CSAWTGGVNTEAFF
TRBJ1-5	.	.	TRBV5-4	TGTGCCAGCAGCCTAGAAGACCCCAAGTCGAATCAGCCCCAGCATTTT	CASSLEDPKSNQPQHF
TRBJ1-4	.	.	TRBV18	TGTGCCAGCTCACCAGTAATAACCAGGGTTGCGAATGAAAAACTGTTTTTT	CASSPVITRVANEKLFF
TRBJ1-2	.	TRBD1	TRBV27	TGTGCCAGCAGCCCACGCTCAGGGGGCTACTATGGCTACACCTTC	CASSPRSGGYYGYTF
TRBJ1-1	.	.	TRBV6-1	TGTGCCAGCACCCTTTACGGGGATAGCACTGAAGCTTTCTTT	CASTLYGDSTEAFF
TRBJ2-2	few	TRBD1	TRBV29-1	TGCAGCGGCGGGACAGGGGACACCGGGGAGCTGTTTTTT	CSGGTGDTGELFF
TRBJ2-1	.	.	TRBV4-1	TGCGCCAGCAGCCAAGGACTAGACCCCTCCTACAATGAGCAGTTCTTC	CASSQGLDPSYNEQFF
TRBJ1-1	.	.	TRBV7-9	TGTGCCAGCAGCTTAGTCGGGGGGGGCACTGAAGCTTTCTTT	CASSLVGGGTEAFF
TRBJ1-4	.	.	TRBV4-3	TGCGCCAGCAGCCAAGAAGGCAGGGGTACTAATGAAAAACTGTTTTTT	CASSQEGRGTNEKLFF
TRBJ2-3	.	TRBD2	TRBV19	TGTGCCAGTAGTAACGAACTCTCGGGACTAGGCACAGATACGCAGTATTTT	CASSNELSGLGTDTQYF
TRBJ1-2	once	.	TRBV28	TGTGCCAGCAGTCCCGGGAGGGGGTCGGACTATGGCTACACCTTC	CASSPGRGSDYGYTF
TRBJ2-7	.	.	TRBV5-1	TGCGCCAGCAGCTTGGACAGGGCTTCTGGTCCCTCTCAGTACTTC	CASSLDRASGPSQYF
TRBJ2-5	.	.	TRBV9	TGTGCCAGCAGCGTAGACTTGCTAGGGACCCAGTACTTC	CASSVDLLGTQYF
TRBJ1-2	.	TRBD1	TRBV29-1	TGCAGCGTTGAACAGGGGGCGCATGGCTACACCTTC	CSVEQGAHGYTF
TRBJ2-7	.	TRBD2	TRBV7-2	TGTGCCAGCAGCCCAGCGGGGGGCTTCGGATACGAGCAGTACTTC	CASSPAGGFGYEQYF
TRBJ1-4	.	.	TRBV18	TGTGCCAGCTCACCAGGAAGACTACGAATAAGGATTGCAACTAATGAAAAACTGTTTTTT	CASSPGRLRIRIATNEKLFF
TRBJ2-5	.	.	TRBV25-1	TGTGCCAGCAGTGAATATAAAGGGGTGGGGGAGACCCAGTACTTC	CASSEYKGVGETQYF
TRBJ1-1	.	.	TRBV29-1	TGCAGCGCAAAGGGCGGGGTGAACACTGAAGCTTTCTTT	CSAKGGVNTEAFF
TRBJ2-1	.	TRBD2	TRBV7-6	TGTGCCAGCAGCTCGGGACTAGCGGAATATCACAATGAGCAGTTCTTC	CASSSGLAEYHNEQFF
TRBJ1-2	.	TRBD1	TRBV6-5	TGTGCCAGCAGTGTACAGGGGGCAGGGGGCTACACCTTC	CASSVQGAGGYTF
TRBJ1-1	.	.	TRBV2	TGTGCCTGCTCGGGGGTTACGGACACTGAAGCTTTCTTT	CACSGVTDTEAFF
TRBJ2-1	.	TRBD1	TRBV7-2	TGTGCCAGCAGCTCTCTCGCACAGGGGGCCTCCTACAATGAGCAGTTCTTC	CASSSLAQGASYNEQFF
TRBJ1-2	.	TRBD1	TRBV18	TGTGCCAGCTCACCACTCAATATCCCGGGACAGGGGGCCGGTTTGAAGGGCTACACCTTC	CASSPLNIPGQGAGLKGYTF
TRBJ2-7	.	.	TRBV12-2	TGTGCAAGTCGCGACATTACAGGACTAGCGGGGACCTACCACTACGAGCAGTACTTC	CASRDITGLAGTYHYEQYF
TRBJ1-1	.	.	TRBV4-3	TGCGCCAGCAGCCACCTAGGACAGAGGGGGAACACTGAAGCTTTCTTT	CASSHLGQRGNTEAFF
TRBJ1-6	.	TRBD1	TRBV28	TGTGCCAGCACCTTGACAGGGACACTGAGTTCACCCCTCCACTTT	CASTLTGTLSSPLHF
TRBJ2-3	.	.	TRBV4-1	TGCGCCAGCAGCTCTACAGAGGGGCGAAGGATGGCGGGGAGCACAGATACGCAGTATTTT	CASSSTEGRRMAGSTDTQYF
TRBJ1-1	once	TRBD1	TRBV28	TGTGCCAGCGGAGACAGGGGGCGCGGAGCTTTCTTT	CASGDRGRGAFF
TRBJ1-4	.	.	TRBV30	TGTGCCTGGAGTGTACCTACAGGGTCTAATGAAAAACTGTTTTTT	CAWSVPTGSNEKLFF
TRBJ1-2	.	TRBD1	TRBV6-5	TGTGCCAGCAGTTATAATACCGGGACAGGGGGCTATGGCTACACCTTC	CASSYNTGTGGYGYTF
TRBJ1-3	.	.	TRBV18	TGTGCCAGCTCCCCAAGTACCCGGTCCCCTGGAAACACCATATATTTT	CASSPSTRSPGNTIYF
TRBJ1-6	.	.	TRBV6-1	TGTGCCAGCAGTGAACTGAGCGGGGCCTATAGGACCCTCCACTTT	CASSELSGAYRTLHF
TRBJ1-1	.	.	TRBV19	TGTGCCAGTAGTATGGTACAGGAAGGCACTGAAGCTTTCTTT	CASSMVQEGTEAFF
TRBJ2-2	.	.	TRBV5-8	TGTGCCAGCAGCTTGGCGGGTTACACCGGGGAGCTGTTTTTT	CASSLAGYTGELFF
TRBJ1-3	.	.	TRBV30	TGTGCCTGGACCAAGACGGAGACTTATGGAAACACCATATATTTT	CAWTKTETYGNTIYF
TRBJ2-1	.	.	TRBV4-1	TGCGCCAGCAGCCAAGTTCAGGTGTCCTACAATGAGCAGTTCTTC	CASSQVQVSYNEQFF
TRBJ1-1	.	TRBD1	TRBV2	TGTGCCAGCAGTCCACTGGACAGGGTACAAGCTTTCTTT	CASSPLDRVQAFF
TRBJ2-2	few	.	TRBV4-3	TGCGCCAGCAGCCACCTACAGGGGACGTCGGGACTGGGGGAGCTGTTTTTT	CASSHLQGTSGLGELFF
TRBJ1-3	few	TRBD1	TRBV6-1	TGTGCCACCCTGGACAGGACTGGAAACACCATATATTTT	CATLDRTGNTIYF
TRBJ1-1	.	.	TRBV5-1	TGCGCCAGCAGTGGCGGTCGGGGGGAGACTGAAGCTTTCTTT	CASSGGRGETEAFF
TRBJ2-7	.	TRBD1	TRBV5-1	TGCGCCAGCAGCTTACCTACAGGGGGCGCCAAGTACGAGCAGTACTTC	CASSLPTGGAKYEQYF
TRBJ2-6	.	.	TRBV2	TGTGCCAGCAGTGAAGGGCGGGCCTCTGGGGCCAACGTCCTGACTTTC	CASSEGRASGANVLTF
TRBJ2-2	.	.	TRBV7-8	TGTGCCAGCAGCCGAGTAAACACCGGGGAGCTGTTTTTT	CASSRVNTGELFF